These T cell receptor beta chains were read from a single sample in a study of radiation and T cells in renal cell carcinoma. Clones were sequenced by immunoSEQ multiplex PCR, and TCRdb holds only the in-frame ones, with some missing. This sample has 20,000 or so clones, with around 47% found just once. The material sequenced was tumor tissue, taken from a patient whose treatment included radiotherapy and nephrectomy. The receptors shown here come from a woman in her forties or fifties with renal cell carcinoma. The CDR3 runs from the conserved cysteine through the conserved F or W. A D gene is named only where the DNA matches it firmly. Only part of the rows carry a size: once, few, many, or a class if the clone is expanded.

.	few	TRBV29-1	TRBJ1-1	CSVAEGLNTEAFF	TGCAGCGTTGCGGAGGGATTGAACACTGAAGCTTTCTTT
TRBD1	few	TRBV30	TRBJ2-1	CAWSVLGTGNEQFF	TGTGCCTGGAGTGTACTAGGGACAGGGAATGAGCAGTTCTTC
.	.	TRBV18	TRBJ2-2	CASSLQRNTGELFF	TGTGCCAGCTCACTCCAGCGGAACACCGGGGAGCTGTTTTTT
.	few	TRBV13	TRBJ1-1	CASSLNRNTEAFF	TGTGCCAGCAGCCTCAACAGGAACACTGAAGCTTTCTTT
TRBD1	.	TRBV5-1	TRBJ2-5	CASSDFPDRGGGETQYF	TGCGCCAGCAGCGACTTCCCCGACAGGGGGGGTGGAGAGACCCAGTACTTC
.	few	TRBV10-1	TRBJ2-1	CASSYRSNEQFF	TGCGCCAGCAGTTACAGGTCCAATGAGCAGTTCTTC
.	few	TRBV19	TRBJ2-3	CASSSTILEGIADTQYF	TGTGCCAGTAGTAGTACCATCTTGGAGGGAATCGCAGATACGCAGTATTTT
.	medium-sized	TRBV4-2	TRBJ2-5	CASSQDLLETQYF	TGTGCCAGCAGCCAAGATCTATTGGAGACCCAGTACTTC
TRBD1	once	TRBV7-6	TRBJ1-1	CASSLVGSGTGLNTEAFF	TGTGCCAGCAGCTTAGTAGGCTCCGGGACAGGGCTGAACACTGAAGCTTTCTTT
.	medium-sized	TRBV5-4	TRBJ1-2	CASSFLWVRGSYYGYTF	TGTGCCAGCAGCTTTCTCTGGGTTCGGGGGTCATACTATGGCTACACCTTC
.	few	TRBV29-1	TRBJ1-4	CSVESGEKLFF	TGCAGCGTTGAGAGTGGGGAAAAACTGTTTTTT
TRBD1	.	TRBV7-9	TRBJ1-5	CASSQDRVEVPQHF	TGCGCCAGCAGCCAAGACAGGGTGGAGGTGCCCCAGCATTTT